The 7 T cell receptor beta chains below were found in one sample sequenced in a study of beta chain features in type 1 diabetes. For these TCRs, the target antigens are not known. General observations from the study: Shorter TCRB CDR3s, moderately but significantly so, were found in Type 1 diabetes patients in all four CD4+ subsets.

Sequencing targeted expressed TCRB transcripts, as all isolated RNA had been reverse transcribed. Only in-frame clones appear in the TCRdb table, and some are missing; sequencing was by immunoSEQ multiplex PCR. This sample has tens of thousands of clones, with more than 45% found just once. Sequenced sample: stem cell memory CD4+ T cells from blood. The receptors were gathered from a man aged 18-30 years with type 1 diabetes.

V gene TRBV18 combines with J gene TRBJ1-1; 8 bases agree with TRBD1. The CDR3 length is 16 residues. Germline-derived CDR1 and CDR2 are KGHSH and LQKENI. With 1 base clipped from V and 1 base from J, the junction kept 5 bases outside the gene matches. CDR3 coding DNA: TGTGCCAGCTCACCACAAACAGGGGGTGCGAACACTGAAGCTTTCTTT. Protein product: CASSPQTGGANTEAFF.

Written as DNA, the CDR3 is TGTGCCAGCAGTTTATTTGCTAGCACGCGTCAGCAGTACTTC. This gives the protein CASSLFASTRQQYF. The J gene is TRBJ2-7, the V gene TRBV28, with D perhaps matching TRBD2 (5 bases). The CDR3 has 14 residues. Germline loops: CDR1 MDHEN, CDR2 SYDVKM. The germline V and J ends were trimmed by 1 base and 8 bases, with 15 bases remaining between them.

This clone turned up a few times. The V call is TRBV7-2, the J call TRBJ2-2, with 10 bases lining up with TRBD1. CDR3 length: 16 residues. In germline, CDR1 is SGHTA, CDR2 FQGNSA. Germline trimming cut 2 bases from V and 5 bases from J; bases unmatched to any gene: 5. CDR3 in amino acids: CASSLLGQGMTGELFF. Here the CDR3 DNA reads TGTGCCAGCAGCTTACTGGGACAGGGGATGACCGGGGAGCTGTTTTTT. Variable domain in full (rest from reference TRBV7-2 and TRBJ2-2): GAGVSQSPSNKVTEKGKDVELRCDPISGHTALYWYRQSLGQGLEFLIYFQGNSAPDKSGLPSDRFSAERTGGSVSTLTIQRTQQEDSAVYLCASSLLGQGMTGELFFGEGSRLTVL.

As DNA, the CDR3 is TGTGCCACCAGCGCGGGGGGTTCGAGCAATCAGCCCCAGCATTTT. Translation gives CATSAGGSSNQPQHF. The chain couples TRBV15 to TRBJ1-5, with D tentatively TRBD1 (5 bases). The ends were cut back, 5 bases at V and 1 base at J, with 12 bases in the middle. The CDR3 has 15 residues. The germline V gene encodes CDR1 LNHNV and CDR2 YYDKDF (reference sequence).

The rearrangement joins TRBV23-1 to TRBJ2-2; D is perhaps TRBD1 (5 bases). TRBV23-1 carries the ORF label, with uncertain function. Trimming stripped 2 bases from V and 0 bases from J, with 7 bases between. The CDR3 contains 15 residues. CDR3: CASSQRGTNTGELFF. The CDR3 nucleotides are TGCGCCAGCAGTCAAAGGGGAACGAACACCGGGGAGCTGTTTTTT.

J is TRBJ2-5 and V is TRBV5-6, with 15 bases identical to TRBD2. CDR1 is SGHDT and CDR2 is YYEEEE in the germline V gene. This CDR3 contains 14 residues. Losses at the gene ends were 4 bases for V and 10 bases for J; bases not matched to a gene: 5. The CDR3 nucleotides are TGTGCCAGCAGCACCGGACTAGCGGGGGGGGACCAGTACTTC. It codes for CASSTGLAGGDQYF.

V usage is TRBV2 and J usage is TRBJ2-1; D remains unclear. The germline V gene has CDR1 SNHLY and CDR2 FYNNEI. Trimming took off 4 bases at V and 6 bases at J, with 10 bases between the two ends. The CDR3 covers 13 residues. CDR3 sequence reads: CASSVNLANEQFF. The CDR3 coding sequence is TGTGCCAGCAGTGTAAATTTGGCCAATGAGCAGTTCTTC.